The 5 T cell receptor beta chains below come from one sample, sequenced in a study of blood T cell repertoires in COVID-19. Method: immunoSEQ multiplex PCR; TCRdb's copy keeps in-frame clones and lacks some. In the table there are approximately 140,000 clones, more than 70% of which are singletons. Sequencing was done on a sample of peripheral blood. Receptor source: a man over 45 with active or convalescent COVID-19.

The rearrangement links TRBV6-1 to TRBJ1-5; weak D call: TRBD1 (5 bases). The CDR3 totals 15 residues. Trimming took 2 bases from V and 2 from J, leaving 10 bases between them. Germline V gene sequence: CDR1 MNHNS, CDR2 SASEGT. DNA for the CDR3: TGTGCCAGCAGTGAAACGGGGGGGGGCAATCAGCCCCAGCATTTT. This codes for CASSETGGGNQPQHF.

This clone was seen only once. CDR3 amino acids: CASSGGQGRGERETQYF. The DNA for the CDR3 is TGTGCCAGTAGTGGAGGACAGGGAAGGGGTGAGCGGGAGACCCAGTACTTC. The V and J genes are TRBV19 and TRBJ2-5, with TRBD1 matching 8 bases. J was trimmed by 5 bases and V by 5 bases; bases with no gene match: 16. The CDR3 runs 17 residues. Germline V CDR1 and CDR2: LNHDA, SQIVND (reference sequence).

In nucleotides, the CDR3 is TGTGCCAGCAATCCGTGGGGCAGATCTGCAACTAATGAAAAACTGTTTTTT. Protein product: CASNPWGRSATNEKLFF. The rearrangement links TRBV28 to TRBJ1-4; D may be TRBD1 (5 bases). With 7 bases removed from V and 0 bases from J, the gap between germline ends came to 18 bases. The germline CDR1 and CDR2 sequences are MDHEN and SYDVKM. The CDR3 loop spans 17 amino acids.

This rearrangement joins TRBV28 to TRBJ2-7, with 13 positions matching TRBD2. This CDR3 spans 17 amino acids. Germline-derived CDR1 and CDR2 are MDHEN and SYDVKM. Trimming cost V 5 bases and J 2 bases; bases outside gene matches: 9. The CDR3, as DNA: TGTGCCAGCAGTAGGACCGGGACTAGCGGGAACCCCTACGAGCAGTACTTC. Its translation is CASSRTGTSGNPYEQYF. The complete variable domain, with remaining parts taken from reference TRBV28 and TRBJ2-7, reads DVKVTQSSRYLVKRTGEKVFLECVQDMDHENMFWYRQDPGLGLRLIYFSYDVKMKEKGDIPEGYSVSREKKERFSLILESASTNQTSMYLCASSRTGTSGNPYEQYFGPGTRLTVT.

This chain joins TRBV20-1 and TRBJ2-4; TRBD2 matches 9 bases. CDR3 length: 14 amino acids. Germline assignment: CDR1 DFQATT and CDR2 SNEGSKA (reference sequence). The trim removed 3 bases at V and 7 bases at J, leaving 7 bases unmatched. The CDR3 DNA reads TGCAGTGCTAGTATGGCGGGAGGGCCTAACATTCAGTACTTC. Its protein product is CSASMAGGPNIQYF.